The sequence of this TCR beta chain was determined in a study of regulatory T cells in long-lasting Graves disease. Overall study results and limits: Newly diagnosed disease favored TRBV20-1 and TRBJ2-1 over persistent disease. Analysis covered peripheral blood alone, not thyroid tissue.

CDR1 and CDR2 from the germline V gene are SGDLS and YYNGEE. The CDR3 consists of 15 residues. V trimming: 3 bases; J trimming: 2 bases; junction bases outside the gene matches: 6. Of note for this clonotype: Its target is not known.

Noted time point: persistent/refractory GD, antithyroid drugs over 5 years with positive TRAb. TCR sequences were obtained from RNA taken from PBMCs. EDTA tubes were used for drawing around 8.8 milliliters of peripheral blood. The authors built TCR beta libraries using iRepertoire HTBI primers and Arm-PCR of CDR3 regions. MiXCR, run by TCRdb on the multiplex PCR reads, gives a single entry per CDR3 protein. This table has about 660,000 distinct CDR3 sequences, 30% appearing once. Sequenced material: peripheral blood mononuclear cells (PBMCs), taken when the disease was refractory, from a patient treated with antithyroid drugs. The TCR was taken from a female donor with Graves disease. V usage is TRBV9 and J usage is TRBJ2-7, with 9 bases aligning to TRBD1. The CDR3: CASSAQDRGTYEQYF. DNA of the CDR3: TGTGCCAGCAGCGCCCAGGACAGGGGTACCTACGAGCAGTACTTC.